Following are 32 T cell receptor beta chains from one sample sequenced in a study of T and B cells in COVID-19 patients. BIOMED2 TRB-A/B primer pools were used in multiplex TRB PCR. TCRdb fed the multiplex PCR reads into MiXCR, producing one record per CDR3 protein. The sample yields tens of thousands of distinct CDR3 sequences, 30% seen once. TRB was amplified from approximately 250-500 ng of blood genomic DNA. Sequenced input: blood. The receptors were gathered from a human donor who had recovered from COVID-19.

Concerning this clonotype itself: The junction does not match germline at one end; this may be a read error. V gene TRBV13 combines with J gene TRBJ1-1, with TRBD1 matching over 10 bases. The CDR3 sequence is 14 residues long. The germline gives CDR1 PRHDT, CDR2 FYEKMQ (reference sequence). DNA of the CDR3: TGCGCCAGCAGCCTCCGGACAGGGGGGACTGAAGCTTTCTTT. It encodes CASSLRTGGTEAFF. Complete variable domain (other parts from reference TRBV13 and TRBJ1-1): AAGVIQSPRHLIKEKRETATLKCYPIPRHDTVYWYQQGPGQDPQFLISFYEKMQSDKGSIPDRFSAQQFSDYHSELNMSSLELGDSALYFCASSLRTGGTEAFFGQGTRLTVV.

In this sample, this clonotype turned up a few times. V usage is TRBV6-5 and J usage is TRBJ2-7, with 9 bases lining up with TRBD1. After removal of 0 bases from V and 2 bases from J, the junction contained 8 bases not matched to a gene. CDR1 is MNHEY, CDR2 SVGAGI, per germline. CDR3 length: 17 residues. The CDR3 DNA sequence: TGTGCCAGCAGTTACTCCGGGACAGGGACTTGGACCTACGAGCAGTACTTC. Its protein is CASSYSGTGTWTYEQYF.

V and J are TRBV20-1 and TRBJ1-6; perhaps TRBD1 as D (6 bases). This CDR3 has 13 residues. The germline gives CDR1 DFQATT, CDR2 SNEGSKA (reference sequence). The V end lost 3 bases, the J end lost 8 bases, and 11 bases lay between the germline ends. The CDR3 loop is CSASRDTHSPLHF. The CDR3 DNA reads as TGCAGTGCTAGTCGGGACACCCATTCACCCCTCCACTTT.

This clonotype was observed a single time. The chain uses TRBV11-1 and TRBJ2-1, with D tentatively TRBD2 (6 bases). The CDR3 totals 16 residues. The V and J ends lost 1 base and 6 bases respectively, with 16 bases between them. Germline lookup yields CDR1 SGHAT and CDR2 FQDESV (reference sequence). CDR3 region: CASSLVGTPRGNEQFF. CDR3 in DNA: TGTGCCAGCAGCTTAGTCGGGACTCCAAGGGGCAATGAGCAGTTCTTC.

This clonotype was found a few times. The rearrangement uses TRBV5-1 and TRBJ2-3; D is perhaps TRBD1 (7 bases). CDR1 is SGHRS and CDR2 is YFSETQ in the germline V gene. V was shortened by 2 bases and J by 5 bases, with 9 bases between the two germline ends. There are 13 residues in the CDR3. In DNA, the CDR3 is TGCGCCAGCAGCTTCCAGGGGGGAGATACGCAGTATTTT. Protein: CASSFQGGDTQYF.

This clonotype has only a few counts. In DNA form, the CDR3 reads TGTGCCAGCAGCTCCTTGGCGGGGGACTCCTACGAGCAGTACTTC. Protein sequence: CASSSLAGDSYEQYF. The chain couples TRBV11-3 to TRBJ2-7; 7 bases align to TRBD2. Looked up from germline, CDR1 is SGHNT and CDR2 is YENEEA. V shed 4 bases, J shed 0 bases, and the junction held 6 bases outside the gene matches. This CDR3 contains 15 residues.

This clonotype was detected many times. This rearrangement joins TRBV6-5 to TRBJ2-7; 11 nucleotides match TRBD2. The CDR3 extends over 15 amino acids. J was trimmed by 4 bases and V by 0 bases; bases with no gene match: 2. Germline lookup yields CDR1 MNHEY and CDR2 SVGAGI. CDR3: CASSYSLAGAYEQYF. For the CDR3, the DNA is TGTGCCAGCAGTTACTCACTAGCGGGGGCTTACGAGCAGTACTTC.

The chain recombines TRBV5-6 with TRBJ1-6; tentatively, D is TRBD1 (5 bases). From germline, CDR1 is SGHDT and CDR2 YYEEEE. The V end was cut by 4 bases, the J end by 9 bases, with 20 bases between. The CDR3 sequence is 16 residues long. The CDR3 DNA is TGTGCCAGCAGCCTTCTTAGGGGTGTCGGTGCTTCACCCCTCCACTTT. Translation gives CASSLLRGVGASPLHF.

The chain combines TRBV29-1 with TRBJ2-1; TRBD1 agrees at 9 bases. This CDR3 is 14 amino acids long. Germline CDR1 reads SQVTM; CDR2 reads ANQGSEA. The ends lost 6 bases at V and 4 bases at J; junction bases unmatched: 7. CDR3 loop: CSVPGQGGYNEQFF. In DNA, the CDR3 is TGCAGCGTGCCGGGACAGGGAGGGTACAATGAGCAGTTCTTC.

The rearrangement joins TRBV10-3 to TRBJ2-2; tentatively, D is TRBD1 or TRBD2 (5 bases each). The CDR3 length is 15 residues. Germline values: CDR1 ENHRY, CDR2 SYGVKD. V gave up 6 bases and J gave up 4 bases, with 15 bases separating them. CDR3 in DNA: TGTGCCATCAGGGGGACCTCTGGGGCCACCGGGGAGCTGTTTTTT. Protein: CAIRGTSGATGELFF.

As for this clonotype: A much larger clone differs from this one at a single base, so this may be a read error. The CDR3 end shows no conserved phenylalanine or tryptophan, and so a read error is likely. This chain uses TRBV5-3 with TRBJ2-7, with D perhaps matching TRBD1 or TRBD2 (6 bases each). TRBV5-3 is designated an ORF whose function remains uncertain. This CDR3 is 13 amino acids long. The V end lost 8 bases, the J end lost 5 bases, and 17 bases lay between the germline ends. The CDR3 loop is CASGHLGGDEQYL. The CDR3 nucleotides read TGTGCCAGCGGTCATTTGGGGGGCGACGAGCAGTACTTA.

The genes are TRBV24-1 and TRBJ2-3; D not resolved. The V gene lost 5 bases and the J gene lost 0 bases, with 11 bases spanning the gap. The CDR3 contains 15 residues. Germline CDR1 is KGHDR and CDR2 is SFDVKD. The CDR3 here is CATSGIATSTDTQYF. The CDR3 coding sequence is TGTGCCACCAGTGGTATCGCAACTAGCACAGATACGCAGTATTTT.

The chain is built from TRBV6-5 and TRBJ2-3; perhaps TRBD2 as D (5 bases). Between the trimmed V and J ends, which lost 2 bases and 2 bases, there was a span of 11 bases. This CDR3 spans 15 amino acids. Germline V gene lookup returns CDR1 MNHEY and CDR2 SVGAGI. The CDR3 reads CASSYTGILTDTQYF. The CDR3 coding sequence is TGTGCCAGCAGTTACACGGGGATCCTCACAGATACGCAGTATTTT.

This clonotype is a singleton in its sample. J is TRBJ2-7 and V is TRBV18, with 14 bases matching TRBD2. Germline values: CDR1 KGHSH, CDR2 LQKENI. Trimming removed 3 bases from V and 2 bases from J; junction bases left unmatched: 6. The CDR3 sequence is 17 residues long. CDR3 protein: CASSPGLAGAGPYEQYF. As DNA, the CDR3 is TGTGCCAGCTCACCGGGACTAGCGGGGGCCGGGCCCTACGAGCAGTACTTC.

This clonotype was seen at least ten times. This chain joins TRBV19 and TRBJ1-5; 7 bases line up with TRBD1. V dropped 2 bases and J dropped 7; count of bases not matched to a gene: 2. There are 13 residues in the CDR3. Germline V gene data show CDR1 as LNHDA and CDR2 as SQIVND (reference sequence). The CDR3 DNA reads as TGTGCCAGTAGTATACAGGGGGAACAGCCCCAGCATTTT. Its translation is CASSIQGEQPQHF.

This clonotype was counted a few times. The CDR3 sequence: CASSLMGQAISPLHF. The CDR3 nucleotides are TGTGCCAGCAGCTTAATGGGACAGGCAATTTCACCCCTCCACTTT. This chain uses TRBV13 with TRBJ1-6; TRBD1 aligns across 8 bases. Germline V gives CDR1 PRHDT, CDR2 FYEKMQ (reference sequence). Unmatched junction bases numbered 6, after V lost 2 bases and J lost 9 bases. The CDR3 consists of 15 residues. Full variable domain (rest looked up from reference TRBV13 and TRBJ1-6): AAGVIQSPRHLIKEKRETATLKCYPIPRHDTVYWYQQGPGQDPQFLISFYEKMQSDKGSIPDRFSAQQFSDYHSELNMSSLELGDSALYFCASSLMGQAISPLHFGNGTRLTVT.

The J gene is TRBJ2-2, the V gene TRBV20-1; 7 bases line up with TRBD1. V shed 3 bases, J shed 4 bases, and the junction held 8 bases outside the gene matches. CDR1 and CDR2 (germline): DFQATT, SNEGSKA (reference sequence). The CDR3 is 15 amino acids. This chain's CDR3 is CSARVQGFGTGELFF. CDR3 nucleotide sequence: TGCAGTGCTAGGGTACAGGGGTTCGGCACCGGGGAGCTGTTTTTT.

This clonotype was counted a few times. This chain joins TRBV11-3 and TRBJ1-1; the D gene is possibly TRBD1 (5 bases). CDR1 SGHNT and CDR2 YENEEA come from the germline V gene. This CDR3 has 13 amino acids. V shed 1 base and J shed 8 bases, with 11 bases lying between them. CDR3 coding DNA: TGTGCCAGCAGCTTAGTTCGGGGCCGAGAAGCTTTCTTT. This sequence encodes CASSLVRGREAFF.

This clonotype is medium-sized by share. The CDR3 reads CSGGTGALGQFF. DNA of the CDR3: TGCAGCGGGGGGACCGGCGCACTCGGGCAGTTCTTC. This chain connects TRBV29-1 to TRBJ2-1; D is possibly TRBD1 or TRBD2 (5 bases each). CDR1 is SQVTM, CDR2 ANQGSEA, per germline. V was cut by 7 bases and J by 12 bases, with 19 bases left in between. CDR3 length equals 12 residues.

This CDR3 reads CASSLLGLAGGDEQFF. The CDR3 nucleotides read TGCGCCAGCAGCTTGCTCGGACTAGCGGGGGGCGATGAGCAGTTCTTC. The chain has TRBV5-1 and TRBJ2-1; TRBD2 matches at 14 bases. J was trimmed by 8 bases and V by 1 base; bases with no gene match: 5. CDR1 is SGHRS, CDR2 YFSETQ, per germline. The CDR3 is 16 amino acids.

A few counts support this clonotype. The chain is built from TRBV12-3 or TRBV12-4 and TRBJ2-5; 11 bases align to TRBD2. This CDR3 is 13 amino acids long. J lost 7 bases, V lost 6 bases, and 4 bases had no gene match. The CDR3 loop reads CASSPGTSGTQYF. Here the CDR3 DNA reads TGTGCCAGCAGCCCCGGGACTAGCGGGACCCAGTACTTC.

CDR3 coding DNA: TGTGCCCGATCCGGGACTAGCGGGGGGTCCAATGAGCAGTTCTTC. Its protein is CARSGTSGGSNEQFF. V is TRBV30 and J is TRBJ2-1; 15 bases map to TRBD2. Germline V gene sequence: CDR1 GTSNPN, CDR2 SVGIG (reference sequence). The J segment lost 6 bases and the V segment lost 8 bases, leaving 8 bases of the junction unmatched. The CDR3 length is 15 residues.

This clonotype was seen only a few times. This chain links TRBV12-3 or TRBV12-4 with TRBJ1-3; D might be TRBD1 (5 bases). Trimming removed 5 bases at V and 0 bases at J, with 14 bases between. The CDR3 contains 16 residues. CDR3 nucleotides: TGTGCCAGCAGTCCCCAGACAGTCCACTCTGGAAACACCATATATTTT. Its translation is CASSPQTVHSGNTIYF.

Sample share makes this clonotype medium-sized. The V gene is TRBV29-1, the J gene TRBJ1-1; D unclear. The V end was cut by 7 bases, the J end by 0 bases, with 15 bases between. This CDR3 spans 14 amino acids. The germline gives CDR1 SQVTM, CDR2 ANQGSEA. The chain's CDR3 is CSGAVGPMNTEAFF. The CDR3 DNA follows: TGCAGCGGGGCAGTCGGACCCATGAACACTGAAGCTTTCTTT.

The V gene is TRBV29-1, the J gene TRBJ2-7; possibly TRBD1 for D (6 bases). Germline values: CDR1 SQVTM, CDR2 ANQGSEA. The CDR3 consists of 13 residues. Trimming took off 6 bases at V and 0 bases at J, with 12 bases between the two ends. Here the CDR3 DNA reads TGCAGCGTCCCCGGACAGCGCTCCTACGAGCAGTACTTC. Its protein is CSVPGQRSYEQYF.

The sample holds a few counts of this clonotype. The chain links TRBV6-1 to TRBJ1-5, with 8 bases lining up with TRBD1. With V trimmed by 1 base and J by 0 bases, 8 bases remained unmatched. CDR1 and CDR2 from the germline V gene are MNHNS and SASEGT. CDR3 length equals 18 residues. The CDR3 sequence is CASSEEFWGTGSNQPQHF. CDR3 DNA: TGTGCCAGCAGTGAAGAGTTTTGGGGGACAGGTAGCAATCAGCCCCAGCATTTT.

This clonotype is deemed medium-sized. This chain joins TRBV29-1 and TRBJ1-4; TRBD1 matches at 8 bases. CDR3 size: 12 residues. J gave up 8 bases and V 7 bases, and 6 bases lay outside the gene matches. Germline V CDR1 and CDR2: SQVTM, ANQGSEA. The CDR3 protein is CSAQQGGEKLFF. Here the CDR3 DNA reads TGCAGCGCCCAACAGGGGGGGGAAAAACTGTTTTTT.

V is TRBV20-1 and J is TRBJ2-1; 9 bases map to TRBD2. The V gene's germline CDR1 is DFQATT and CDR2 SNEGSKA (reference sequence). Trimming cost V 3 bases and J 7 bases; bases outside gene matches: 7. The CDR3 has 14 residues. Written as DNA, the CDR3 is TGCAGTGCTAGCCGCGGGGGGGCCGCAAATGAGCAGTTCTTC. As protein: CSASRGGAANEQFF.

V usage is TRBV5-1 and J usage is TRBJ1-4, with D possibly being TRBD1 (6 bases). CDR3 size: 14 residues. Per the germline V gene, CDR1 is SGHRS and CDR2 is YFSETQ. The V and J ends lost 3 bases and 5 bases respectively, with 11 bases between them. CDR3 loop: CASSSGHMNEKLFF. The CDR3 region has the DNA TGCGCCAGCAGCTCGGGACATATGAATGAAAAACTGTTTTTT.

This clonotype was detected many times. The V and J genes are TRBV6-1 and TRBJ2-2; 8 positions agree with TRBD2. V trimming: 8 bases; J trimming: 7 bases; junction bases outside the gene matches: 9. Germline-derived CDR1 and CDR2 are MNHNS and SASEGT. The CDR3 sequence is 14 residues long. The CDR3 DNA reads TGTGCCAGCTCCAGGCTAGCGGGTGTCGGGGAGCTGTTTTTT. This translates into CASSRLAGVGELFF.

The table lists this clonotype with a few counts. The chain combines TRBV10-1 with TRBJ1-2; D might be TRBD1 (6 bases). Germline V gene lookup returns CDR1 WNHNN and CDR2 SYGVQD (reference sequence). Trimming removed 2 bases at V and 4 bases at J, with 8 bases between. The CDR3 sequence is 13 residues long. This chain's CDR3 is CASSEDRFYGYTF. The CDR3 nucleotides are TGCGCCAGCAGTGAGGACAGGTTCTATGGCTACACCTTC.

This clonotype was observed a single time. The V gene is TRBV4-2, the J gene TRBJ2-2, with D tentatively TRBD2 (5 bases). This CDR3 has 15 residues. V was pared by 8 bases and J by 0 bases, with 13 bases between. Germline V lookup: CDR1 LGHNA, CDR2 YNFKEQ. DNA of the CDR3: TGTGCCAGCCGGCCAGAAGCGGCGAACACCGGGGAGCTGTTTTTT. Amino acid sequence: CASRPEAANTGELFF.